This TCR beta chain was sequenced in a study of vaccination and CD4 T cells after COVID-19. Study-wide background: At day 14 and again at days 161 to 241 post-vaccination, three convalescent patients were sampled. Study-wide points: Within the convalescent patients, a median about 85% of the SARS-CoV-2-reactive clones were ones that appeared only post-vaccination. Spike mono-reactive clones accounted for 304 of the 307 vaccine-specific clones found in convalescent patients.

As to this clonotype: Its antigen remains unknown.

CDR1 and CDR2 (germline): SEHNR, FQNEAQ (reference sequence). The V and J ends lost 2 bases and 2 bases, in that order; junction bases with no gene match: 6. CDR3 length: 16 residues. The time point is: late sampling 161 to 241 days after vaccination in three convalescent patients. Described treatment: roughly nine-day PBMC culture with coronavirus spike peptide pools or control peptides (ViraFEST assay). The Oncomine TCR Beta short-read assay was what sequenced the DNA obtained from cultured CD4+ T cells. TCRdb itself ran the PCR reads through MiXCR, one entry per CDR3 protein. The sample gives around 20,000 distinct CDR3 sequences, approximately 38% of which show up once; about 2.8% is in the top ten.

Sequences were derived from CD4+ T cells from blood, cultured in vitro, sampled about 7 months after SARS-CoV-2 vaccination. The receptor was isolated from a human donor who had recovered from COVID-19. V gene TRBV7-9 combines with J gene TRBJ1-1; TRBD1 matches at 9 bases. The CDR3, as DNA: TGTGCCAGCAGCTTACCTACTACAGGGGGCAACACTGAAGCTTTCTTT. Translation: CASSLPTTGGNTEAFF.